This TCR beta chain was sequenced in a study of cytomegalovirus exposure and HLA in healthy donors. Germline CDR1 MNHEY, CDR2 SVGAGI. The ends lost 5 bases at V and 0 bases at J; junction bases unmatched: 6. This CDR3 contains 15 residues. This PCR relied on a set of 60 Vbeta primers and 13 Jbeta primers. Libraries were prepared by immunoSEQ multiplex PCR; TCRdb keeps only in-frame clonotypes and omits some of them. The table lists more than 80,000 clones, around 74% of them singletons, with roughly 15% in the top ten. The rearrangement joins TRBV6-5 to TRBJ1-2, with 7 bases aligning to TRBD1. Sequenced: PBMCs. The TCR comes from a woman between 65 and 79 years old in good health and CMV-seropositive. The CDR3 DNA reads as TGTGCCAGCAGTCCTCCCGGGACAGCTAACTATGGCTACACCTTC. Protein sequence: CASSPPGTANYGYTF.